These T cell receptor beta chains were read from a single sample in a study of OX40 agonist ivuxolimab in advanced cancers. This table comes from immunoSEQ multiplex PCR, and its TCRdb copy is limited to in-frame clones, with some not included. The profile shows 45,000 to 65,000 clones, 87% of them singletons. This specimen consisted of CD4+ or CD8+ T cells sorted from blood, obtained in a trial of the OX40 agonist ivuxolimab. Receptors were obtained from an adult with an advanced solid tumor such as melanoma, head and neck, liver or kidney cancer. CDR3s include the opening cysteine and the closing phenylalanine or tryptophan. D genes are given only for firm matches. Size values are once, few and many counts, or a class for expanded clones, and some rows have none.

size	D	V	J	DNA	CDR3
.	TRBD2	TRBV5-1	TRBJ2-5	TGCGCCAGCAGCTTGGGTCCAGCGGGAGGCGGGGAGACCCAGTACTTC	CASSLGPAGGGETQYF
.	TRBD2	TRBV2	TRBJ2-1	TGTGCCAGCAGTGAAAGACTAGCGGGACCCTACAATGAGCAGTTCTTC	CASSERLAGPYNEQFF
few	.	TRBV18	TRBJ1-6	TGTGCCAGCTCACCTCAGAAGGATAATTCACCCCTCCACTTT	CASSPQKDNSPLHF
few	.	TRBV9	TRBJ1-2	TGTGCCAGCAGCATGAGCTACAATAACTATGGCTACACCTTC	CASSMSYNNYGYTF
.	.	TRBV7-9	TRBJ2-7	TGTGCCAGCAGCCGCCAGGGGAGACCCTACGAGCAGTACTTC	CASSRQGRPYEQYF
.	.	TRBV5-4	TRBJ1-1	TGTGCCAGCAGCCCGGGGGAACAGATGAACACTGAAGCTTTCTTT	CASSPGEQMNTEAFF
.	.	TRBV2	TRBJ1-4	TGTGCCAGCAGTGTAACAGGTGCAACTAATGAAAAACTGTTTTTT	CASSVTGATNEKLFF
.	.	TRBV5-6	TRBJ1-2	TGTGCCAGCAGCTTGACAGGTCGGGATGGCTACACCTTC	CASSLTGRDGYTF
medium-sized	TRBD1	TRBV9	TRBJ1-1	TGTGCCAGCAGCCCCCGACAAACAGGGGGCACTGAAGCTTTCTTT	CASSPRQTGGTEAFF
.	TRBD1	TRBV28	TRBJ2-3	TGTGCCAGCAGTGTCCCGGGACAGGGGGACACAGATACGCAGTATTTT	CASSVPGQGDTDTQYF
.	.	TRBV23-1	TRBJ2-5	TGCGCCAGCAGCCCCCCCGGGCTATTGGAGACCCAGTACTTC	CASSPPGLLETQYF
.	TRBD2	TRBV30	TRBJ2-1	TGTGCCTGGAGGCGACTAGCGCAGTTCTTC	CAWRRLAQFF
.	.	TRBV11-1	TRBJ2-2	TGTGCCAGCAGCTTCCGACAGAACACCGGGGAGCTGTTTTTT	CASSFRQNTGELFF
.	.	TRBV5-1	TRBJ1-2	TGCGCCAGCAGCGACCGAGGGGCCCCCTATGGCTACACCTTC	CASSDRGAPYGYTF
.	.	TRBV6-1	TRBJ1-4	TGTGCCAGCAGTGAAGTCCTGGGTCCTAATGAAAAACTGTTTTTT	CASSEVLGPNEKLFF
few	.	TRBV2	TRBJ1-5	TGTGCCAGCAGTGTTAGCCAGCCCCAGCATTTT	CASSVSQPQHF
.	.	TRBV6-5	TRBJ1-1	TGTGCCAGCAGTTACTCAGGGGGAAGCACTGAAGCTTTCTTT	CASSYSGGSTEAFF
.	.	TRBV25-1	TRBJ1-3	TGTGCCAGCAGGGACAGACCCTCTGGAAACACCATATATTTT	CASRDRPSGNTIYF
.	.	TRBV28	TRBJ2-5	TGTGCCAGCAGCCCACTGGTCCTGAGGGGGCAAGAGACCCAGTACTTC	CASSPLVLRGQETQYF
.	TRBD1	TRBV15	TRBJ1-1	TGTGCCACCAGCACCGGGACAGCCACTGAAGCTTTCTTT	CATSTGTATEAFF
.	TRBD2	TRBV19	TRBJ2-2	TGTGCCAGTAGTATAGGGGGAGGGACCGGGGAGCTGTTTTTT	CASSIGGGTGELFF
.	TRBD1	TRBV18	TRBJ2-7	TGTGCCAGCTCGGACCTCCGGGACAGGGTTGAGCAGTACTTC	CASSDLRDRVEQYF
few	TRBD2	TRBV2	TRBJ2-2	TGTGCCAGCAGGGCTTCCGGGACTAGCGGGGGGACCGGGGAGCTGTTTTTT	CASRASGTSGGTGELFF
.	.	TRBV18	TRBJ1-1	TGTGCCAGCTCACCCCCCGGGGCTGGGGGAGCTTTCTTT	CASSPPGAGGAFF
.	.	TRBV7-7	TRBJ2-1	TGTGCCAGCAGCCCCCGTCGGGTAGCGGAGAACAATGAGCAGTTCTTC	CASSPRRVAENNEQFF
.	TRBD1	TRBV9	TRBJ1-4	TGTGCCAGCGCCGTGGAGGGGGCGCAGGGGGAAAAACTGTTTTTT	CASAVEGAQGEKLFF
.	.	TRBV10-3	TRBJ1-1	TGTGCCATCAGTGAGTCGTCGGGGCGCACTGAAGCTTTCTTT	CAISESSGRTEAFF
.	TRBD1	TRBV5-1	TRBJ1-5	TGCGCCAGCAGCGGACAGGGGGCAATCAATAGCAATCAGCCCCAGCATTTT	CASSGQGAINSNQPQHF
.	.	TRBV7-9	TRBJ2-7	TGTGCCAGCACCGGATATTACGAGACCTACGAGCAGTACTTC	CASTGYYETYEQYF
few	.	TRBV10-1	TRBJ1-3	TGCGCCAGCAGTGAGTCGAACAGGGCTGGAAACACCATATATTTT	CASSESNRAGNTIYF
once	.	TRBV6-5	TRBJ1-1	TGTGCCAGCAGTTACGAAATAGGGGCGAACACTGAAGCTTTCTTT	CASSYEIGANTEAFF
.	.	TRBV18	TRBJ1-4	TGTGCCAGCTCTCCCGGGAGTTTGGCTAATGAAAAACTGTTTTTT	CASSPGSLANEKLFF
.	.	TRBV19	TRBJ2-1	TGTGCCAGTAGTCCCGGGACGGATTACAATGAGCAGTTCTTC	CASSPGTDYNEQFF
.	TRBD2	TRBV4-1	TRBJ2-7	TGCGCCAGCAGCCTTACTAGCGGGGTGAGCTCCTACGGGCAGTACTTC	CASSLTSGVSSYGQYF
.	TRBD1	TRBV7-8	TRBJ2-2	TGTGCCAGCAGCTTAACGGGGGACAGGGGCACCGGGGAGCTGTTTTTT	CASSLTGDRGTGELFF
few	.	TRBV5-5	TRBJ1-5	TGTGCCAGCAGCTTGGTGACAGTTAGCAATCAGCCCCAGCATTTT	CASSLVTVSNQPQHF
.	.	TRBV5-1	TRBJ2-1	TGCGCCAGCAGCTTGGGAGAGGGTCAATCCTACAATGAGCAGTTCTTC	CASSLGEGQSYNEQFF
.	.	TRBV7-2	TRBJ2-5	TGTGCCAGCAGCTTACCCGGACAAGAGACCCAGTACTTC	CASSLPGQETQYF
.	.	TRBV19	TRBJ1-2	TGTGCCAGTAGTATCCCGGGCCTTAACTATGGCTACACCTTC	CASSIPGLNYGYTF
.	.	TRBV6-1	TRBJ1-3	TGTGCCAGCAGTTTGGACAGAGACTCTGGAAACACCATATATTTT	CASSLDRDSGNTIYF
.	.	TRBV19	TRBJ2-7	TGTGCCAGTAGTATCGGATCTGCTAACTCCTACGAGCAGTACTTC	CASSIGSANSYEQYF
.	.	TRBV7-6	TRBJ1-5	TGTGCCAGCAGCTTAGCCAGCAATCAGCCCCAGCATTTT	CASSLASNQPQHF
few	.	TRBV28	TRBJ2-7	TGTGCCAGCAGAACAGCCCCCTACGAGCAGTACTTC	CASRTAPYEQYF
.	TRBD1	TRBV28	TRBJ2-3	TGTGCCAGCAGTTTAGGGACAGCACTCACAGATACGCAGTATTTT	CASSLGTALTDTQYF
.	TRBD1	TRBV5-5	TRBJ2-3	TGTGCCAGCAGCTTGAGTACGGTCAGGGGGCCTACAGATACGCAGTATTTT	CASSLSTVRGPTDTQYF
few	.	TRBV5-1	TRBJ1-1	TGCGCCAGCAGCGACGGACAGATATACACTGAAGCTTTCTTT	CASSDGQIYTEAFF